Listed here is a single T cell receptor beta chain. These data belong to a study of T cell responses to AZD1222 COVID-19 vaccine. Assay used: immunoSEQ multiplex PCR; TCRdb lists only in-frame clones, some missing. This table holds fewer than 130,000 clones, 85% to 95% found once. CDR3 length: 15 residues. The germline V gene encodes CDR1 MGHRA and CDR2 YSYEKL. Trimming took 4 bases from V and 5 from J, leaving 17 bases between them. This clonotype was obtained from an adult who received the AZD1222 COVID-19 vaccine. This chain uses TRBV4-1 with TRBJ2-5; a possible D gene is TRBD2 (6 bases). The material sequenced was peripheral blood, taken 28 days after the second AZD1222 dose. This CDR3 reads CASSRWREQKETQYF. The DNA for the CDR3 is TGCGCCAGCAGCCGTTGGCGGGAACAAAAGGAGACCCAGTACTTC.